This T cell receptor beta chain was profiled in a study of cytomegalovirus exposure and HLA in healthy donors. This clone was counted only a few times. Assay: immunoSEQ multiplex PCR; the TCRdb copy retains only in-frame clones and omits some. This repertoire shows about 360,000 clones, more than 80% found once; its top ten account for around 0.8%. V gave up 6 bases and J gave up 4 bases, with 10 bases separating them. The CDR3 spans 14 residues. Germline CDR1 is MNHEY and CDR2 is SMNVEV (reference sequence). The sequencing sample was made of PBMCs. The V call is TRBV27, the J call TRBJ1-6; D is perhaps TRBD1 (5 bases). This TCR derives from a woman aged 18-30 years in good health and CMV-seronegative. The CDR3 DNA is TGTGCCAGCAGAGGGGCCCTTTATAATTCACCCCTCCACTTT. It translates to CASRGALYNSPLHF.